This T cell receptor (beta chain) was captured by sequencing in a study of cytomegalovirus exposure and HLA in healthy donors. Whole-study context: Genotyping showed around four fifths of fewer than 500 donors falling in the Caucasian-associated ancestry cluster.

Healthy bone marrow donors made up the donors. 13 Jbeta primers and 60 Vbeta primers were used for the PCR. Using immunoSEQ multiplex PCR, the repertoire was profiled, and TCRdb retains in-frame clones only, with some absent. Of approximately 180,000 clones in the sample, around 90% are singletons; the top ten hold more than 1.5%. Germline lookup yields CDR1 MNHEY and CDR2 SVGAGI. The V gene lost 7 bases and the J gene lost 4 bases, with 12 bases spanning the gap. The CDR3 is 13 residues long. Material: PBMCs. This receptor was taken from a woman between 18 and 30 years old in good health and CMV-seronegative. The V call is TRBV6-5, the J call TRBJ2-3; D might be TRBD1 (5 bases). The CDR3 spells CASNSQGADTQYF. As DNA, the CDR3 is TGTGCCAGCAATTCCCAAGGGGCAGATACGCAGTATTTT.